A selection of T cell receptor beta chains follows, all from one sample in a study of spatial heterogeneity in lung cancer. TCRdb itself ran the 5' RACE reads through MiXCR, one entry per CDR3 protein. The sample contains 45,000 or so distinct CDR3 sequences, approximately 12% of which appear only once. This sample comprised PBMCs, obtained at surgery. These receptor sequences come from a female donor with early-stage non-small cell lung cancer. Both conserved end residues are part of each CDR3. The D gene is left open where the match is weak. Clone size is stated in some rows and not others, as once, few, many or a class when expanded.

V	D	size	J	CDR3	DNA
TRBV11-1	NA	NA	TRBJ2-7	CASSFQGPFGEQYF	TGTGCCAGCAGCTTCCAGGGCCCCTTCGGGGAGCAGTACTTC
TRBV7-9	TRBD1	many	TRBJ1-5	CASSEPGQGANQPQHF	TGTGCCAGCAGCGAGCCAGGACAGGGCGCCAATCAGCCCCAGCATTTT
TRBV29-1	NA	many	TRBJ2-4	CSVDRDGKNIQYF	TGCAGCGTTGATAGGGACGGCAAAAACATTCAGTACTTC
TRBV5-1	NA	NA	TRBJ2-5	CASSPGPNGETQYF	TGCGCCAGCAGCCCGGGGCCAAATGGCGAGACCCAGTACTTC
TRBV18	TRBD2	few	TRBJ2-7	CASSPKGGMKYEQYF	TGTGCCAGCTCACCAAAGGGAGGGATGAAATACGAGCAGTACTTC
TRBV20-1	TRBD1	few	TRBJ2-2	CSAREPGQGAGELFF	TGCAGTGCTAGAGAACCGGGACAGGGGGCCGGGGAGCTGTTTTTT
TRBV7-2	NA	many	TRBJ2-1	CASSLFGGGGNEQFF	TGTGCCAGCAGCTTATTTGGTGGGGGAGGCAATGAGCAGTTCTTC
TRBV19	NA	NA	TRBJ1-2	CASSMDGQWSYGYTF	TGTGCCAGTAGTATGGACGGACAGTGGAGCTATGGCTACACCTTC
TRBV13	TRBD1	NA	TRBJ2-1	CASSPSGTGVVNEQFF	TGTGCCAGCAGTCCCTCAGGGACAGGGGTAGTCAATGAGCAGTTCTTC
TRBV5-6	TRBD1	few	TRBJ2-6	CASSHAGQGPGANVLTF	TGTGCCAGCAGCCATGCGGGACAGGGACCTGGGGCCAACGTCCTGACTTTC
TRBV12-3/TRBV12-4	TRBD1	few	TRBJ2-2	CADRGGNTGELFF	TGTGCCGACAGGGGGGGCAACACCGGGGAGCTGTTTTTT
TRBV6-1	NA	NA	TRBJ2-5	CASSVWGRETETQYF	TGTGCCAGCAGTGTATGGGGCAGGGAGACTGAGACCCAGTACTTC
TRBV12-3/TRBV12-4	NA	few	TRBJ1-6	CASRNKGESPLHF	TGTGCCAGCAGGAATAAGGGTGAATCACCCCTCCACTTT
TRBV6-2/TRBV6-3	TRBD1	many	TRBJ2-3	CASRPDRILPDTQYF	TGTGCCAGCAGGCCGGACAGGATCTTGCCAGATACGCAGTATTTT
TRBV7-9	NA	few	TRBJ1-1	CASSLGHRAVETEAFF	TGTGCCAGCAGCTTAGGACACAGGGCTGTTGAGACTGAAGCTTTCTTT
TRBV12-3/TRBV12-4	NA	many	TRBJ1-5	CASSLSQLNQPQHF	TGTGCCAGCAGTTTGTCACAGCTCAATCAGCCCCAGCATTTT